These T cell receptor beta chains were read from a single sample in a study of T cells in Graves' hyperthyroidism and ophthalmopathy. Each CDR3 protein gets one entry after TCRdb re-called the multiplex PCR reads with MiXCR. The data hold around 300,000 distinct CDR3 sequences, with 13% observed a single time. Sequenced input: blood. Receptors were obtained from a woman between 25 and 40 years old with Graves' hyperthyroidism that later progressed to Graves' ophthalmopathy. Both conserved end residues are trimmed from each CDR3. The D gene is left open where the match is weak.

CDR3 protein: ASSYGLGRGNEQY
V gene: TRBV13
D gene: NA

CDR3 protein: ASSLTDAPDTQY
V gene: TRBV7-9
D gene: NA

CDR3 protein: SADGSVPSLTQY
V gene: TRBV20-1
D gene: NA

CDR3 protein: ASSQELVRIYEQY
V gene: TRBV4-1
D gene: NA

CDR3 protein: ASSLVNSETGGTYEQY
V gene: TRBV7-2
D gene: NA

CDR3 protein: ASSQEALRNTEAF
V gene: TRBV4-2
D gene: NA

CDR3 protein: ASSLNWGKGNTIY
V gene: TRBV7-2
D gene: NA

CDR3 protein: ASKGPNSPLH
V gene: TRBV6-1
D gene: NA

CDR3 protein: ANRQTLLAGVVGETQY
V gene: TRBV7-9
D gene: TRBD2

CDR3 protein: SASRHPNTEAF
V gene: TRBV20-1
D gene: NA

CDR3 protein: SAREGNNEQF
V gene: TRBV20-1
D gene: NA

CDR3 protein: ASSQEWRESYNEQF
V gene: TRBV3-1
D gene: TRBD2

CDR3 protein: ASSLLGGTGANYGYT
V gene: TRBV7-9
D gene: TRBD1

CDR3 protein: ASSLALAGGPSTGELF
V gene: TRBV7-8
D gene: TRBD2

CDR3 protein: ASSPGTDRDNSPLH
V gene: TRBV18
D gene: TRBD1

CDR3 protein: ASSQGARAAYGYT
V gene: TRBV3-1
D gene: NA

CDR3 protein: ASSYRRGGGGTEAF
V gene: TRBV6-6
D gene: NA

CDR3 protein: ASSLTDQGTEAF
V gene: TRBV4-3
D gene: NA

CDR3 protein: ATSRGTVNTEAF
V gene: TRBV15
D gene: NA

CDR3 protein: ASGLVQGAGELF
V gene: TRBV6-2/TRBV6-3
D gene: NA